This T cell receptor (beta chain) was sequenced during a study of CXCR3-negative and CXCR3-positive naive CD8 T cells. Of note for this clonotype: Its antigen is not identified.

Naive CD8+ T cells carried a CD45RO-CCR7+CD27+CD95- phenotype. The TRB libraries of cDNA were built by UMI-labeled 5' RACE. From its re-call of the 5' RACE reads, TCRdb lists each CDR3 protein once, without DNA. This listing includes 65,000 to 75,000 distinct CDR3 sequences. General study points: Naive subsets had comparable surface CD5; TCR strength was inferred from TRB CDR3 properties.

Per the germline V gene, CDR1 is SQVTM and CDR2 is ANQGSEA. The CDR3 covers 14 residues. The sample taken for sequencing was naive CXCR3- CD8+ T cells from blood. Subset described: CD45RO-CCR7+CD27+CD95- naive CD8+ T cells lacking CXCR3 (TNR3-). The sequence derives from a human donor in good health. Some clones in this sample may be carry-over from other donors' samples. This chain connects TRBV29-1 to TRBJ2-7; TCRdb proposes TRBD1, but this gene call is untestable without DNA. The CDR3 loop is CSVEGDRGLYEQYF.